This T cell receptor beta chain was retrieved from a study of Graves' ophthalmopathy and Graves' hyperthyroidism. Study-wide findings and caveats: The model predicted ophthalmopathy progression with 65% to 71% sensitivity and approximately 72% specificity. Detection in blood was also observed for most expanded thyroid clonotypes above 0.001 frequency. A 13-signature model separated ophthalmopathy from stable hyperthyroidism, reaching about 91% sensitivity and roughly 82% specificity cross-validated.

Uncontrolled infections, other autoimmune diseases, pregnancy or lactation barred patients from enrollment. The CDR3 loop spans 14 amino acids. CDR1 and CDR2 from the germline V gene are LNHNV and YYDKDF (reference sequence). Between the trimmed V and J ends, which lost 3 bases and 7 bases, there was a span of 15 bases. This clonotype was counted ten times or more. Its antigen is unidentified. RNA transcripts yielded amplified TCR beta CDR3 regions. HTBI primers primed a first-round RT-PCR, and a second-round multiplex PCR followed. TCRdb used MiXCR to reprocess the multiplex PCR reads, holding one entry per CDR3 protein. There are 400,000 or so distinct CDR3 sequences in the sample; approximately 15% occur only once, and approximately 7% lies in the top ten.

The chain couples TRBV15 to TRBJ1-1; D is possibly TRBD1 (5 bases). Sequenced: peripheral blood. The receptor's source is a woman in her late teens or twenties with stable Graves' hyperthyroidism. CDR3 protein: CATSSGGSRLEAFF. Written as DNA, the CDR3 is TGTGCCACCAGCAGCGGGGGGTCGAGGCTTGAAGCTTTCTTT.